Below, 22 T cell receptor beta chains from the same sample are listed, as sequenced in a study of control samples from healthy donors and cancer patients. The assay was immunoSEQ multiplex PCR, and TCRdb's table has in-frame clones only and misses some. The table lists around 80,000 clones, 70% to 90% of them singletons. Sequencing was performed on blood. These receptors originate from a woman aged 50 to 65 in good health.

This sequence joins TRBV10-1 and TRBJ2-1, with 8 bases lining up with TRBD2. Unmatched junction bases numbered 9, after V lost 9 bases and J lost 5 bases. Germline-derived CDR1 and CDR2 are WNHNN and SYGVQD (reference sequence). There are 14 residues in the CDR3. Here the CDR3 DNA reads TGCGCCAGTTCCTCCGGACTAGCCCACAATGAGCAGTTCTTC. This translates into CASSSGLAHNEQFF.

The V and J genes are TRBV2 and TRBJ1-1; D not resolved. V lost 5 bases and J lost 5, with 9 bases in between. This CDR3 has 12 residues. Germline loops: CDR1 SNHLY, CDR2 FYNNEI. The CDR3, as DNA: TGTGCCAGCAGTCCATGGGTTACTGAAGCTTTCTTT. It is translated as CASSPWVTEAFF.

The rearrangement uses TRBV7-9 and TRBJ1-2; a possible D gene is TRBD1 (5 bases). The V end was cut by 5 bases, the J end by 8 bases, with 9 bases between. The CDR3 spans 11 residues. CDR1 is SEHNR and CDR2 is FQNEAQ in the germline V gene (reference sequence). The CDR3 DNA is TGTGCCAGCAGCACAAGGGGCGGCTACACCTTC. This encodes CASSTRGGYTF.

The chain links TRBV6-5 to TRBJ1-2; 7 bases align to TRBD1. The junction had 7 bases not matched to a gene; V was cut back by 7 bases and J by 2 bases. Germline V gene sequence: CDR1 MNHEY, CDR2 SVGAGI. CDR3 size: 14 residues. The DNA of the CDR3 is TGTGCCAGCACCCCCAGACAGGGAAACTATGGCTACACCTTC. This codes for CASTPRQGNYGYTF.

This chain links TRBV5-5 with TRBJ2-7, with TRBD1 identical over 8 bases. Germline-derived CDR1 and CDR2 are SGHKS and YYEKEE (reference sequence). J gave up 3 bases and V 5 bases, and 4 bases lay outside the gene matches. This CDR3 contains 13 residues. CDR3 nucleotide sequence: TGTGCCAGCAGTCGCGGGACAGGCTACGAGCAGTACTTC. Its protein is CASSRGTGYEQYF.

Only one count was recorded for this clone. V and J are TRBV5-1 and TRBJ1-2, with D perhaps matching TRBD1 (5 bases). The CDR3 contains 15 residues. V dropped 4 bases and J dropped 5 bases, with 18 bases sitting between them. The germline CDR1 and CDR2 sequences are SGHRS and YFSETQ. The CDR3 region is CASSQTGTGPYGYTF. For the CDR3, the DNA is TGCGCCAGCAGCCAAACCGGGACGGGCCCTTATGGCTACACCTTC.

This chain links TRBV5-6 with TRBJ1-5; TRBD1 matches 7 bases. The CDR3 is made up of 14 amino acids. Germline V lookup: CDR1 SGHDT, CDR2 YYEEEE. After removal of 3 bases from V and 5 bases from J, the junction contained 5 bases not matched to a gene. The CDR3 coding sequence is TGTGCCAGCAGCTGGGGACAGCATCATCAGCCCCAGCATTTT. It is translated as CASSWGQHHQPQHF.

The chain's CDR3 is CASSDNTAYGELFF. The CDR3 coding sequence is TGTGCCAGCAGTGATAATACCGCTTACGGGGAGCTGTTTTTT. The chain couples TRBV6-1 to TRBJ2-2; no clear D gene. CDR1 and CDR2 (germline): MNHNS, SASEGT. The CDR3 runs 14 residues. The V gene lost 3 bases and the J gene lost 7 bases, with 12 bases spanning the gap.

This CDR3 reads CASRSEKLFF. The CDR3 DNA reads TGTGCCAGTCGCTCTGAAAAACTGTTTTTT. The chain joins TRBV19 to TRBJ1-4; D remains ambiguous. V lost 8 bases, J lost 7 bases, and 5 bases lay in between. In germline, CDR1 is LNHDA, CDR2 SQIVND (reference sequence). The CDR3 loop spans 10 amino acids.

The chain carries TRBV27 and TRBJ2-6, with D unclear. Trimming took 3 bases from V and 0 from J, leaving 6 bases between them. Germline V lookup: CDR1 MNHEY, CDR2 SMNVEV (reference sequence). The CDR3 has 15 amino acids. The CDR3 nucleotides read TGTGCCAGCAGTTTCCGGTTCTCTGGGGCCAACGTCCTGACTTTC. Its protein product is CASSFRFSGANVLTF.

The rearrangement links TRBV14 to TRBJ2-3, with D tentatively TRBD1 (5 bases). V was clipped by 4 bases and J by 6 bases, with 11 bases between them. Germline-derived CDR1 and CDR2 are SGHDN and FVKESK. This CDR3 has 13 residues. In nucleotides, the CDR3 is TGTGCCAGCAGCCCAGTTTCAGGGGATACGCAGTATTTT. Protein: CASSPVSGDTQYF. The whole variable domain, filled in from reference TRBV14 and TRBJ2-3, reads EAGVTQFPSHSVIEKGQTVTLRCDPISGHDNLYWYRRVMGKEIKFLLHFVKESKQDESGMPNNRFLAERTGGTYSTLKVQPAELEDSGVYFCASSPVSGDTQYFGPGTRLTVL.

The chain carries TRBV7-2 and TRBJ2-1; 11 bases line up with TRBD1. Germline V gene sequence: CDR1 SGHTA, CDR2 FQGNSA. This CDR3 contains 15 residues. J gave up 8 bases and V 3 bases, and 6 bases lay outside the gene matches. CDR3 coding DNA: TGTGCCAGCAGCTTGGGGACAGGGGGAGATGATGAGCAGTTCTTC. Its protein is CASSLGTGGDDEQFF.

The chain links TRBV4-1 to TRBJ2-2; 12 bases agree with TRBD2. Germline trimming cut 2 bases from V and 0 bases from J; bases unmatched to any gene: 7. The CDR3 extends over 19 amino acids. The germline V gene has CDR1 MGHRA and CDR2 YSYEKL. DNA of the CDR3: TGCGCCAGCAGCCAAAGGGTTACTAGCGGGGGGACGAACACCGGGGAGCTGTTTTTT. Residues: CASSQRVTSGGTNTGELFF.

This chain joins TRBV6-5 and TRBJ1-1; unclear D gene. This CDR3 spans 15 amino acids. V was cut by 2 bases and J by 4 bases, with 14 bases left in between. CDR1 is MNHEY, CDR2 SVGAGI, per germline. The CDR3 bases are TGTGCCAGCAGTTACATGGCAGGCTTGGGCACTGAAGCTTTCTTT. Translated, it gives CASSYMAGLGTEAFF.

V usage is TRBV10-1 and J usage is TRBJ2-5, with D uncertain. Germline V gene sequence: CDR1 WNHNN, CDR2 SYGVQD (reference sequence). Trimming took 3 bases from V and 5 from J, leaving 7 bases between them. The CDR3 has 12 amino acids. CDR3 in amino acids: CASSEGAETQYF. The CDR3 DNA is TGCGCCAGCAGTGAAGGTGCGGAGACCCAGTACTTC.

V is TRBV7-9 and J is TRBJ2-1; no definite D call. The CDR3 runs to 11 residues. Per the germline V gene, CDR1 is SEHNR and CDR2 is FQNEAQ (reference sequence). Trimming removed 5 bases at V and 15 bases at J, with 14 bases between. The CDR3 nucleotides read TGTGCCAGCAGCCATGGAGACGCGGCGTTCTTC. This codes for CASSHGDAAFF.

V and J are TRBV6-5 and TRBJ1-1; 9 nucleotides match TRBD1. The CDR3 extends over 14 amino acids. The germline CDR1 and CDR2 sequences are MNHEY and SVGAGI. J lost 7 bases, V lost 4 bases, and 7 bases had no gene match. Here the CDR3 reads CASSFSGTGYEAFF. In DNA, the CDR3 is TGTGCCAGCAGTTTCTCCGGGACAGGGTATGAAGCTTTCTTT.

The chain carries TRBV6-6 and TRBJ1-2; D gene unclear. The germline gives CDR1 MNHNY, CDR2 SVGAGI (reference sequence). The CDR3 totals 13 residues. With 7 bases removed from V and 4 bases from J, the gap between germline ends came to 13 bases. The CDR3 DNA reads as TGTGCCAGCACCAGTCAGCTAAGCTATGGCTACACCTTC. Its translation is CASTSQLSYGYTF.

The chain's CDR3 is CASSQEQRAGLDTQYF. The CDR3 region has the DNA TGTGCCAGCAGCCAAGAGCAGCGGGCAGGGTTAGATACGCAGTATTTT. J is TRBJ2-3 and V is TRBV4-2; TRBD2 might be the D (6 bases). This CDR3 has 16 amino acids. The V gene's germline CDR1 is LGHNA and CDR2 YNFKEQ. With 0 bases removed from V and 5 bases from J, the gap between germline ends came to 15 bases.

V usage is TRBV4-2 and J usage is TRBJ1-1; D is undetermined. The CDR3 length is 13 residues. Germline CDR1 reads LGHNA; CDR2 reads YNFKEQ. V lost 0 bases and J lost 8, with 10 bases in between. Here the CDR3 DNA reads TGTGCCAGCAGCCAAGATAGAAGGGTAGAAGCTTTCTTT. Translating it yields CASSQDRRVEAFF.

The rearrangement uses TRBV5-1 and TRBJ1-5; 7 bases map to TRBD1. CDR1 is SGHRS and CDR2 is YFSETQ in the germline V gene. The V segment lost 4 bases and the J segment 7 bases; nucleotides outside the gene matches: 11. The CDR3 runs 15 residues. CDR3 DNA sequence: TGCGCCAGCAGCGCGGTACAGGGGAGGGGACAGCCCCAGCATTTT. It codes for CASSAVQGRGQPQHF.

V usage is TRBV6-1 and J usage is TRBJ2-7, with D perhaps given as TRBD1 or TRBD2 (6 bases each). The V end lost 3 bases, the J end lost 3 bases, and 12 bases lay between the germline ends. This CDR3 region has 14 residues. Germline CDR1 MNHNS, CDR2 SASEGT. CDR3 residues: CASSDRGLIYEQYF. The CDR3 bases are TGTGCCAGCAGTGACAGGGGACTTATCTACGAGCAGTACTTC.